This T cell receptor beta chain was recorded in a study of CD8 T cells in ankylosing spondylitis. It was by quantitative 5'-RACE with molecular barcodes that TCR beta libraries were made. MiXCR, run by TCRdb on the 5' RACE reads, gives a single entry per CDR3 protein. The table includes under 250,000 distinct CDR3 sequences, roughly 32% detected once. Study-wide results and caveats: Disease-linked clones were reportedly significantly enriched in matched ankylosing spondylitis synovial fluid.

With regard to this clonotype: No antigen is known for it.

Per germline, CDR1 SEHNR and CDR2 FQNEAQ (reference sequence). CDR3 length: 14 residues. The trim removed 5 bases at V and 6 bases at J, leaving 7 bases unmatched. V usage is TRBV7-9 and J usage is TRBJ1-5; 7 bases fit TRBD1. The receptor was derived from a male donor with ankylosing spondylitis or in good health (not recorded which). Source material: blood, either unsorted or a sorted T cell fraction (not recorded which). This CDR3 reads CASSPDRAGQPQHF. DNA of the CDR3: TGTGCCAGCAGCCCCGACAGGGCCGGTCAGCCCCAGCATTTT.